Sequencing of this T cell receptor (beta chain) was carried out in a study of blood T cell repertoires in COVID-19. Turning to the study itself: From T cells, B-cell-depleted T cells, or PBMCs came the material, which was cDNA or gDNA.

Authors' processing steps: It was from reference gene primer amplification that nucleated cell counts were estimated. The data were produced by immunoSEQ multiplex PCR, yet TCRdb's version contains in-frame clones alone and is incomplete. That table gives V, J and clone size, and the DNA gave D and trimming. The table includes about 100,000 clones, under 85% detected once. The V end was cut by 0 bases, the J end by 7 bases, with 11 bases between. The CDR3 is made up of 14 amino acids. Germline CDR1 is SGDLS and CDR2 is YYNGEE. This clone was seen more than once but under ten times. The chain is built from TRBV9 and TRBJ2-1; no reliable D call. Specimen: peripheral blood. The TCR originated in a woman aged 65 to 85 with acute or convalescent COVID-19. CDR3 DNA sequence: TGTGCCAGCAGCGTAGGGGCCAATCTAAATGAGCAGTTCTTC. Its protein is CASSVGANLNEQFF.